The TCR beta chain under discussion was sequenced for a study of beta chain features in type 1 diabetes. General study results and limits: Type 1 diabetes patients had moderately but significantly shorter TCRB CDR3s in all four CD4+ subsets. Fewer insertions but more deletions were seen at VDJ junctions in type 1 diabetes patients. Compared with healthy donors, patients appeared to share more similar naive, central memory and regulatory TCRB repertoires.

TCRB transcripts that were expressed got sequenced, as all of the isolated RNA had been reverse transcribed. Clones were read by immunoSEQ multiplex PCR, and TCRdb kept only the in-frame ones, dropping some. The top ten hold 0.045% to 0.05% of the sample, which has roughly 500,000 clones, about an eighth seen once. Isolation of CD4+ naive, central memory, regulatory and stem cell-like memory cells was achieved by sorting via CD45RO/CCR7/CD25/CD127/CD95/CD27. This clone was counted a few times. Its antigen is unknown. Germline V gene data show CDR1 as SGDLS and CDR2 as YYNGEE. This CDR3 is 16 amino acids long. V was clipped by 5 bases and J by 2 bases, with 18 bases between them.

The sequence came from a woman between 18 and 30 years old in good health. The rearrangement links TRBV9 to TRBJ2-3, with D possibly matching TRBD2 (6 bases). The sample was naive CD4+ T cells from blood. CDR3 region: CASRPIGLALTDTQYF. In DNA form, the CDR3 reads TGTGCCAGCAGACCCATTGGTCTAGCGCTCACAGATACGCAGTATTTT.